The T cell receptor beta chain under discussion was sequenced for a study of sequential checkpoint blockade in melanoma. At the level of the study: Patients were randomized 1:1 to nivolumab-then-ipilimumab or ipilimumab-then-nivolumab first-line.

Sample treatment: randomized to nivolumab then ipilimumab (arm A) or the reverse (arm B). The repertoire was sequenced with immunoSEQ multiplex PCR; TCRdb's copy has only in-frame clones and lacks some. The repertoire holds about 5,000 clones, with roughly 77% as singletons. Germline V CDR1 and CDR2: LNHDA, SQIVND (reference sequence). V shed 6 bases and J shed 5 bases, with 20 bases lying between them. The CDR3 extends over 15 amino acids. The sample here was CD8+ T cells sorted from blood (inferred from file names), taken from a patient given nivolumab and ipilimumab in sequence. The TCR was taken from a human donor with melanoma. The chain employs TRBV19 and TRBJ2-7; D may be TRBD2 (6 bases). CDR3 sequence (DNA): TGTGCCAGTAGCTGGCGGGCTAGCGTCCCCAACGAGCAGTACTTC. This encodes CASSWRASVPNEQYF. The full variable domain, with the rest looked up from reference TRBV19 and TRBJ2-7, is DGGITQSPKYLFRKEGQNVTLSCEQNLNHDAMYWYRQDPGQGLRLIYYSQIVNDFQKGDIAEGYSVSREKKESFPLTVTSAQKNPTAFYLCASSWRASVPNEQYFGPGTRLTVT.